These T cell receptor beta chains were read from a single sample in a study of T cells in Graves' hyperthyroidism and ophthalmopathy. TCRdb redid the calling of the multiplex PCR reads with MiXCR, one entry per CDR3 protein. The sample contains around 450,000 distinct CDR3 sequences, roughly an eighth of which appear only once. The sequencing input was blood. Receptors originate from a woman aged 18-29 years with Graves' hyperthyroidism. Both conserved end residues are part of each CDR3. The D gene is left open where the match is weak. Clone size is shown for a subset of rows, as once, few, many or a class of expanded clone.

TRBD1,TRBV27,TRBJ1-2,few,TGTGCCAGCAGTCTACGGGCAGGGGGAGGCTACACCTTC,CASSLRAGGGYTF
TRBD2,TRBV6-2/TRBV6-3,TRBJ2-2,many,TGTGCCAGCAGCTGGACTAGCGGGAGTTTAGGCGGGGAGCTGTTTTTT,CASSWTSGSLGGELFF
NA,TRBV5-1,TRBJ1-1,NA,TGCGCCAGCAGCTCACTTCCTAGTGGGACTGAAGCTTTCTTT,CASSSLPSGTEAFF
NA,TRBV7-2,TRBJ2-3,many,TGTGCCAGCAGCCCCCAGGCATCAGATACGCAGTATTTT,CASSPQASDTQYF
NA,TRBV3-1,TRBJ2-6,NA,TGTGCCAGCAGCCCCGACTGGGGGTCTGGGGCCAACGTCCTGACTTTC,CASSPDWGSGANVLTF
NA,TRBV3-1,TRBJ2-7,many,TGTGCCAGCAGCCAAGAGGGGCGGATCTACGAGCAGTACTTC,CASSQEGRIYEQYF
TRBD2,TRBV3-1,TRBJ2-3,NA,TGTGCCAGCAGACCTAAAAGCGGGAGGGCCTGGATACGCACAGATACGCAGTATTTT,CASRPKSGRAWIRTDTQYF
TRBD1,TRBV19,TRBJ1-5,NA,TGTGCCAGTACGGACAGGGGGCGTCCGGGCAATCAGCCCCAGCATTTT,CASTDRGRPGNQPQHF
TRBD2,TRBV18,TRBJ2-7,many,TGTGCCAGCTCTTTCGCGGGGGATGGGTCCTACGAGCAGTACTTC,CASSFAGDGSYEQYF
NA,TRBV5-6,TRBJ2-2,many,TGTGCCAGCAGCTTGGAGGGCTTACTGAACACCGGGGAGCTGTTTTTT,CASSLEGLLNTGELFF
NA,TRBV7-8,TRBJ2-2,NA,TGTGCCAGCAGCTTAGATACGTGGAACACCGGGGAGCTGTCTTTT,CASSLDTWNTGELSF
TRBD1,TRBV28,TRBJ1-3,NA,TGTGCCAACTCAGGGGGTCGTAGAAACACCATATATTTT,CANSGGRRNTIYF
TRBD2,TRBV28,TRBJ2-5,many,TGTGCCAGCGGCTCATCAGCGGGAGTGGCACAAGAGACCCAGTACTTC,CASGSSAGVAQETQYF